This passage covers 31 T cell receptor beta chains from one sample sequenced in a study of identical twins. Each CDR3 protein is one row after TCRdb ran MiXCR on the 5' RACE reads. The sample includes about 890,000 distinct CDR3 sequences, roughly an eighth of them seen just once. These same data were also listed under a study on yellow fever vaccine responses in identical twins.

Sequencing was done on a sample of PBMCs. These receptors all come from a woman between 18 and 29 years old in good health.

This clonotype appeared a few times. The rearrangement uses TRBV20-1 and TRBJ2-1; D may match TRBD1 or TRBD2 (5 bases each). Germline V CDR1 and CDR2: DFQATT, SNEGSKA (reference sequence). This CDR3 spans 14 amino acids. V lost 1 base, J lost 8 bases, and 15 bases lay in between. This CDR3 is CSARAGTLLDEQFF. In nucleotides, the CDR3 is TGCAGTGCTAGAGCCGGGACCCTCCTCGATGAGCAGTTCTTC.

The gene calls are TRBV23-1 and TRBJ2-2, with 8 nucleotides matching TRBD2. TRBV23-1 is treated as an ORF (open reading frame) with a function not yet certain. J was trimmed by 6 bases and V by 2 bases; bases with no gene match: 5. CDR3 length: 15 amino acids. For the CDR3, the DNA is TGCGCCAGCAGTCAAAGCGGGAGTGAGTCCGGGGAGCTGTTTTTT. It encodes CASSQSGSESGELFF.

The rearrangement uses TRBV3-1 and TRBJ2-2; tentatively, D is TRBD2 (6 bases). The CDR3 length is 16 residues. V lost 4 bases and J lost 3, with 15 bases in between. Germline-derived CDR1 and CDR2 are LGHDT and YNNKEL (reference sequence). The CDR3 DNA reads TGTGCCAGCAGCCCCTTGACTAGAGGTTACACCGGGGAGCTGTTTTTT. It codes for CASSPLTRGYTGELFF.

V is TRBV10-3 and J is TRBJ2-3, with D perhaps TRBD1 or TRBD2 (6 bases each). CDR1 is ENHRY, CDR2 SYGVKD, per germline. This CDR3 has 18 amino acids. Trimming cost V 6 bases and J 7 bases, with 29 bases left between them. The CDR3 nucleotides are TGTGCCATCAGCCTTGTCGGCATCGCCTCGGGGGCAGAGAATACGCAGTATTTT. Encoded protein: CAISLVGIASGAENTQYF.

This rearrangement joins TRBV7-2 to TRBJ2-1; TRBD2 agrees at 9 bases. J gave up 7 bases and V 1 base, and 8 bases lay outside the gene matches. Germline values: CDR1 SGHTA, CDR2 FQGNSA. The CDR3 is 16 residues long. The CDR3 here is CASSLVAGAVGNEQFF. The CDR3 DNA follows: TGTGCCAGCAGCTTAGTAGCGGGAGCGGTAGGGAATGAGCAGTTCTTC.

The chain carries TRBV12-3 or TRBV12-4 and TRBJ2-3; TRBD2 aligns across 14 bases. The CDR3 is made up of 15 amino acids. The V gene end was trimmed by 3 bases and the J gene end by 14 bases; junction bases not matched to a gene: 10. CDR3 amino acids: CASSFMGLAGEVPYF. The CDR3 DNA is TGTGCCAGCAGTTTTATGGGACTAGCGGGAGAGGTACCGTATTTT.

In this sample, this clonotype turned up many times. This chain uses TRBV12-3 or TRBV12-4 with TRBJ2-3; D is possibly TRBD2 (5 bases). Trimming took 5 bases from V and 0 from J, leaving 9 bases between them. This CDR3 is built from 14 residues. The CDR3 reads CASSPASSTDTQYF. CDR3 bases: TGTGCCAGCAGTCCTGCTAGCAGCACAGATACGCAGTATTTT.

The chain couples TRBV18 to TRBJ2-3, with D unclear. From germline, CDR1 is KGHSH and CDR2 LQKENI. The length of the CDR3 is 16 residues. The V gene lost 3 bases and the J gene lost 4 bases, with 17 bases spanning the gap. CDR3 region: CASSPVLGSASDTQYF. CDR3 DNA: TGTGCCAGCTCACCTGTCTTAGGATCGGCCTCAGATACGCAGTATTTT.

The V and J genes are TRBV5-1 and TRBJ2-7, with D perhaps TRBD2 (6 bases). This CDR3 region has 14 residues. Germline assignment: CDR1 SGHRS and CDR2 YFSETQ. V lost 1 base and J lost 3, with 11 bases in between. The CDR3 reads CASSLRDFSYEQYF. Written as DNA, the CDR3 is TGCGCCAGCAGCTTGAGGGACTTCAGCTACGAGCAGTACTTC.

The chain couples TRBV7-9 to TRBJ1-1; D is unclear. This CDR3 spans 14 amino acids. V was pared by 5 bases and J by 6 bases, with 16 bases between. CDR1 is SEHNR, CDR2 FQNEAQ, per germline (reference sequence). Here the CDR3 DNA reads TGTGCCAGCAGCCCCCCCCCGCTGACGGCTGAAGCTTTCTTT. Translation gives CASSPPPLTAEAFF.

Only a few counts were recorded for this clonotype. The V gene is TRBV7-3, the J gene TRBJ2-1; 11 bases agree with TRBD2. V shed 5 bases, J shed 8 bases, and the junction held 2 bases outside the gene matches. The CDR3 has 13 amino acids. CDR1 is SGHTA and CDR2 is FQGTGA in the germline V gene. CDR3 region: CASSRGLADEQFF. The CDR3 bases are TGTGCCAGCAGCAGGGGACTAGCGGATGAGCAGTTCTTC.

The chain joins TRBV28 to TRBJ2-6; the D call may be TRBD1 or TRBD2 (6 bases each). V lost 7 bases and J 4 bases, leaving 14 bases between the germline ends. Germline V gene lookup returns CDR1 MDHEN and CDR2 SYDVKM. The CDR3 has 15 residues. The chain's CDR3 is CASMRGVSGANVLTF. CDR3 DNA: TGTGCCAGCATGAGGGGGGTCTCGGGGGCCAACGTCCTGACTTTC.

This clonotype was seen ten or more times. The V gene is TRBV14, the J gene TRBJ2-5; D gene uncertain. The CDR3 covers 15 residues. Germline-derived CDR1 and CDR2 are SGHDN and FVKESK. Trimming pared 0 bases from V and 1 base from J, leaving 9 bases between. CDR3 nucleotides: TGTGCCAGCAGCCAAGAATGGGCTACCCAAGAGACCCAGTACTTC. Its translation: CASSQEWATQETQYF.

V is TRBV29-1 and J is TRBJ2-1; 11 nucleotides match TRBD2. CDR1 is SQVTM and CDR2 is ANQGSEA in the germline V gene. This CDR3 has 14 amino acids. Losses at the gene ends were 3 bases for V and 8 bases for J; bases not matched to a gene: 6. The CDR3, as DNA: TGCAGCGTTGACCCCCTAGCGGGAGGAGATGAGCAGTTCTTC. Its translation is CSVDPLAGGDEQFF.

This clonotype was detected a few times. The chain links TRBV3-1 to TRBJ1-1; D uncertain. This CDR3 contains 14 residues. The V end was cut by 1 base, the J end by 5 bases, with 11 bases between. Germline CDR1 LGHDT, CDR2 YNNKEL (reference sequence). The CDR3: CASSQAFAGTEAFF. The CDR3 DNA reads as TGTGCCAGCAGCCAAGCTTTCGCTGGGACTGAAGCTTTCTTT.

The genes are TRBV20-1 and TRBJ2-7; possibly TRBD2 for D (5 bases). This CDR3 contains 14 residues. Germline V gene data show CDR1 as DFQATT and CDR2 as SNEGSKA (reference sequence). Trimming removed 0 bases at V and 2 bases at J, with 11 bases between. CDR3 DNA: TGCAGTGCTAGAGATGTCTCGGGGACCTACGAGCAGTACTTC. Amino acid sequence: CSARDVSGTYEQYF.

V usage is TRBV18 and J usage is TRBJ2-1, with D uncertain. Germline V gene data show CDR1 as KGHSH and CDR2 as LQKENI. V shed 3 bases and J shed 5 bases, with 11 bases lying between them. This CDR3 spans 14 amino acids. Here the CDR3 reads CASSPALDHNEQFF. The CDR3 nucleotides read TGTGCCAGCTCACCGGCCCTTGACCACAATGAGCAGTTCTTC.

V is TRBV10-2 and J is TRBJ2-3; 7 bases match TRBD1. The germline CDR1 and CDR2 sequences are WSHSY and SAAADI. V gave up 10 bases and J gave up 4 bases; unmatched junction bases: 11. This CDR3 region has 14 residues. The CDR3 DNA is TGCGCCACGACCTCAGGGACAGTAGCAGATACGCAGTATTTT. Amino acids: CATTSGTVADTQYF.

Only a few counts were recorded for this clonotype. The chain employs TRBV2 and TRBJ2-5, with 7 bases that match TRBD1. This CDR3 is 13 amino acids long. V was clipped by 7 bases and J by 0 bases; unmatched bases: 2. Germline V CDR1 and CDR2: SNHLY, FYNNEI. The DNA of the CDR3 is TGTGCCAGCACGGGACAGAACCAAGAGACCCAGTACTTC. This encodes CASTGQNQETQYF.

The genes are TRBV20-1 and TRBJ1-1; D not resolved. V lost 5 bases, J lost 1 base, and 14 bases lay in between. The V gene's germline CDR1 is DFQATT and CDR2 SNEGSKA (reference sequence). This CDR3 is built from 14 residues. In DNA, the CDR3 is TGCAGTGCTTCACAACCCACCACGAACACTGAAGCTTTCTTT. Its translation: CSASQPTTNTEAFF.

This clonotype was seen more than once but under ten times. The chain carries TRBV6-1 and TRBJ2-1, with 9 bases matching TRBD2. Trimming removed 5 bases from V and 3 bases from J; junction bases left unmatched: 17. The CDR3 covers 19 residues. Germline V gene lookup returns CDR1 MNHNS and CDR2 SASEGT. The CDR3 here is CASSPQPPSSGGRYNEQFF. As DNA, the CDR3 is TGTGCCAGCAGTCCCCAGCCCCCTAGTAGCGGGGGCCGCTACAATGAGCAGTTCTTC.

This clonotype was counted a few times. The chain combines TRBV20-1 with TRBJ2-2, with 9 bases matching TRBD2. Germline lookup yields CDR1 DFQATT and CDR2 SNEGSKA (reference sequence). This CDR3 contains 15 residues. The junction had 5 bases not matched to a gene; V was cut back by 5 bases and J by 1 base. The CDR3 protein is CSAFSGGRNTGELFF. The CDR3 nucleotides read TGCAGTGCTTTTAGCGGGGGAAGGAACACCGGGGAGCTGTTTTTT.

V is TRBV3-1 and J is TRBJ2-2; D ambiguous. Germline values: CDR1 LGHDT, CDR2 YNNKEL (reference sequence). The CDR3 is made up of 14 amino acids. The germline V and J ends were trimmed by 0 bases and 7 bases, with 9 bases remaining between them. The CDR3 DNA reads TGTGCCAGCAGCCAAGATGGCTTTATCGGGGAGCTGTTTTTT. It yields the protein CASSQDGFIGELFF.

The CDR3 sequence: CASRSRGASYNEQFF. The DNA for the CDR3 is TGTGCCAGCAGGTCCAGGGGGGCCTCCTACAATGAGCAGTTCTTC. J is TRBJ2-1 and V is TRBV6-1, with a tentative D call TRBD1 (7 bases). V lost 6 bases to trimming and J lost 0 bases, with 12 bases between them. Germline V lookup: CDR1 MNHNS, CDR2 SASEGT. CDR3 size: 15 residues.

The chain links TRBV6-5 to TRBJ2-3, with 8 positions matching TRBD2. The germline V gene has CDR1 MNHEY and CDR2 SVGAGI. CDR3 length: 16 residues. The V gene end was trimmed by 0 bases and the J gene end by 5 bases; junction bases not matched to a gene: 7. The CDR3 nucleotides are TGTGCCAGCAGTTACTCGCCGGGAGGGCCTGGAGATACGCAGTATTTT. Its protein is CASSYSPGGPGDTQYF.

This clonotype was picked up many times. This sequence joins TRBV12-3 or TRBV12-4 and TRBJ2-1; D unresolved. V was pared by 10 bases and J by 0 bases, with 19 bases between. The CDR3 totals 16 residues. CDR3 nucleotide sequence: TGTGCCACCAGATTTGGTGGACCGAGCTCCTACAATGAGCAGTTCTTC. Amino acid sequence: CATRFGGPSSYNEQFF.

V usage is TRBV5-1 and J usage is TRBJ2-2, with a tentative D call TRBD2 (7 bases). The length of the CDR3 is 15 residues. The V end lost 4 bases, the J end lost 5 bases, and 15 bases lay between the germline ends. The germline gives CDR1 SGHRS, CDR2 YFSETQ. DNA for the CDR3: TGCGCCAGCAGCCCGGCCGGGGGGCCAACCGGGGAGCTGTTTTTT. This translates into CASSPAGGPTGELFF.

This clonotype has just a few counts. This chain links TRBV11-2 with TRBJ1-5; maybe TRBD1 (6 bases). This CDR3 has 13 amino acids. The V end was cut by 4 bases, the J end by 5 bases, with 9 bases between. Germline V gives CDR1 SGHAT, CDR2 FQNNGV. CDR3 in amino acids: CASSSRGHQPQHF. CDR3 sequence (DNA): TGTGCCAGCAGCTCCAGGGGCCATCAGCCCCAGCATTTT.

The V call is TRBV12-3 or TRBV12-4, the J call TRBJ1-1, with a weak D call TRBD1 (5 bases). The V gene lost 7 bases and the J gene lost 4 bases, with 16 bases spanning the gap. The CDR3 has 14 residues. As DNA, the CDR3 is TGTGCCAGCATCTCCAGGGTCGGAGGCACTGAAGCTTTCTTT. This sequence encodes CASISRVGGTEAFF.

There are a few counts of this clonotype. This rearrangement joins TRBV20-1 to TRBJ2-3; D ambiguous. This CDR3 region has 14 residues. CDR1 and CDR2 from the germline V gene are DFQATT and SNEGSKA (reference sequence). Between the trimmed V and J ends, which lost 3 bases and 0 bases, there was a span of 10 bases. The CDR3 coding sequence is TGCAGTGCTAGTAGGGCTTTTAGCACAGATACGCAGTATTTT. It translates to CSASRAFSTDTQYF.

The J gene is TRBJ1-5, the V gene TRBV20-1; D is undetermined. Per germline, CDR1 DFQATT and CDR2 SNEGSKA (reference sequence). CDR3 size: 12 residues. V was trimmed by 1 base and J by 6 bases, leaving 7 bases between them. The CDR3 DNA is TGCAGTGCTAGAGGGTTGGGTCAGCCCCAGCATTTT. This encodes CSARGLGQPQHF.